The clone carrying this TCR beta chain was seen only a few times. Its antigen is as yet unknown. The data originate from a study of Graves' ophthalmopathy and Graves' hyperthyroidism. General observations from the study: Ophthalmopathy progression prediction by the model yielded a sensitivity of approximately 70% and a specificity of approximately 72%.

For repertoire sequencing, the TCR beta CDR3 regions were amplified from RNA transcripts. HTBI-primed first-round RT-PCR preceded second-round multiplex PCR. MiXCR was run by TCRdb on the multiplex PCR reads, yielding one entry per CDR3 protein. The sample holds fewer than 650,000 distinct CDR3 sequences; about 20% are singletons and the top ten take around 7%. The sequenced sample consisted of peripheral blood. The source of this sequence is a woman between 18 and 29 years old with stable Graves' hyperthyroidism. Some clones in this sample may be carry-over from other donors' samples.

CDR3 residues: CASSLQGVGEAFF. DNA of the CDR3: TGTGCCAGCAGTCTACAGGGGGTAGGTGAAGCTTTCTTT. The chain has TRBV27 and TRBJ1-1, with 8 bases fitting TRBD1. CDR1 MNHEY and CDR2 SMNVEV come from the germline V gene (reference sequence). J gave up 7 bases and V 5 bases, and 6 bases lay outside the gene matches. The CDR3 contains 13 residues.